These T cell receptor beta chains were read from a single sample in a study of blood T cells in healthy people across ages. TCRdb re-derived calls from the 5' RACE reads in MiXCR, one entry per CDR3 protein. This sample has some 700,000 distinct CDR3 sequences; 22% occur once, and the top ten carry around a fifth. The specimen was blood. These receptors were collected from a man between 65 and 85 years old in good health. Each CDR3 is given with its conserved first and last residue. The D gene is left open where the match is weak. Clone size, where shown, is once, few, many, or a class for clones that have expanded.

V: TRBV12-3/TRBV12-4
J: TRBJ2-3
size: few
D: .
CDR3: CASSPWASGALLYF
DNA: .

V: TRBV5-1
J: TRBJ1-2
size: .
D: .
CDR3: CASSLEVAGAGGYTF
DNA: TGCGCCAGCAGCTTGGAAGTGGCAGGGGCCGGAGGCTACACCTTC

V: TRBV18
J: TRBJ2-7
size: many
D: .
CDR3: CASSPQGSYEQYF
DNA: TGTGCCAGCTCACCACAGGGGTCCTACGAGCAGTACTTC

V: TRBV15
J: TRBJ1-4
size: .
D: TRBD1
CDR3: CATSIGTGGKEKLFF
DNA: TGTGCCACCAGCATAGGGACAGGGGGCAAGGAAAAACTGTTTTTT

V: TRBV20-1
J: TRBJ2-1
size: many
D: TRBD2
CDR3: CSAPRLAGYNEQFF
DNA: TGCAGTGCTCCGCGGCTAGCGGGATACAATGAGCAGTTCTTC

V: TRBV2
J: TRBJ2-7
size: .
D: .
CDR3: CASSGAGQRSYEQYF
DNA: TGTGCCAGCAGTGGAGCGGGACAGCGGTCCTACGAGCAGTACTTC

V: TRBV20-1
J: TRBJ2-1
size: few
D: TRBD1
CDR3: CSASLTGLINEQFF
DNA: TGCAGTGCTTCCCTGACAGGGTTAATCAATGAGCAGTTCTTC

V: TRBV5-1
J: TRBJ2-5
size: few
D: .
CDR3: CASSLDSVKETQYF
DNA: TGCGCCAGCAGCTTGGATTCGGTAAAAGAGACCCAGTACTTC

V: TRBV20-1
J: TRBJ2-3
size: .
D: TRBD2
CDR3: CSAWTSGEFGTQYF
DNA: TGCAGTGCCTGGACTAGCGGGGAATTTGGTACGCAGTATTTT

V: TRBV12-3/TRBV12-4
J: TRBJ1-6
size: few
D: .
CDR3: CASSLALQGTPLHF
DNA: TGTGCCAGCAGTTTAGCGCTACAGGGTACACCCCTCCACTTT

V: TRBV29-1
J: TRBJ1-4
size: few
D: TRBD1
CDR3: CSVNRGLGEKLFF
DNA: TGCAGCGTTAACAGGGGTCTTGGTGAAAAACTGTTTTTT

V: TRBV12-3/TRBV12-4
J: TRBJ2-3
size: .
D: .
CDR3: CASSLFGAQVPTQYF
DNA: TGTGCCAGCAGTTTATTTGGGGCTCAGGTGCCGACGCAGTATTTT

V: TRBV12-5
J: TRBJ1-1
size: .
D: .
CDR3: CASGLGNTEAFF
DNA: TGTGCTAGTGGTTTGGGGAACACTGAAGCTTTCTTT

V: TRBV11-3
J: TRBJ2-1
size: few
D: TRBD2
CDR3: CASGLGSFSGRDNEQFF
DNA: TGTGCCAGCGGCTTAGGGAGTTTTAGCGGGAGGGACAATGAGCAGTTCTTC

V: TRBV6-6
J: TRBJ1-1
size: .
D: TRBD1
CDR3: CASGQGGSWAEAFF
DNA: TGTGCCAGCGGTCAGGGGGGCTCATGGGCAGAAGCTTTCTTT

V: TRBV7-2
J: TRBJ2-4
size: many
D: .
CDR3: CASSLSSMAWAKNIQYF
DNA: TGTGCCAGCAGCTTATCGTCTATGGCGTGGGCCAAAAACATTCAGTACTTC

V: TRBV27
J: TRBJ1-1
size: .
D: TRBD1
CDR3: CASSSGGAGSTEAFF
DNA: TGTGCCAGCAGCTCAGGGGGCGCGGGGTCCACTGAAGCTTTCTTT

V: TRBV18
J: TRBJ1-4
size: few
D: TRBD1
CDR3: CASSPRQGRTNEKLFF
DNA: TGTGCCAGCTCACCACGACAGGGACGCACTAATGAAAAACTGTTTTTT

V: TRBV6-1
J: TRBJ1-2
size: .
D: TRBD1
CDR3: CASSALDRGGYGYTF
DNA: TGTGCCAGCAGTGCTTTGGACAGGGGGGGATATGGCTACACCTTC

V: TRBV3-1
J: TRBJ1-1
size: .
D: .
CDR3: CASSQGSGGSYTEAFF
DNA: TGTGCCAGCAGCCAAGGGTCCGGAGGTTCGTACACTGAAGCTTTCTTT

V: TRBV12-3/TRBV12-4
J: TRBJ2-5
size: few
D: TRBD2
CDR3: CASSLFSGVKTQYF
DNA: TGTGCCAGCAGTTTATTCAGCGGGGTGAAGACCCAGTACTTC

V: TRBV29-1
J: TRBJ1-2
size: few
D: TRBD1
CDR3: CSVDGTGGYGYTF
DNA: TGCAGCGTTGACGGGACAGGGGGTTATGGCTACACCTTC

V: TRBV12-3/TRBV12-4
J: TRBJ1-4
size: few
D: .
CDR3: CASSLSGAAGEKLFF
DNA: TGTGCCAGCAGTCTTTCAGGGGCGGCAGGGGAAAAACTGTTTTTT

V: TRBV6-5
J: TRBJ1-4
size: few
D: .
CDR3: CASSYTMGARNEKLFF
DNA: TGTGCCAGCAGTTATACGATGGGGGCCCGTAATGAAAAACTGTTTTTT

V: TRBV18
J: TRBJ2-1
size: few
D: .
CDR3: CASSPPAGGEGNEQFF
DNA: TGTGCCAGCTCACCACCGGCCGGGGGCGAGGGCAATGAGCAGTTCTTC

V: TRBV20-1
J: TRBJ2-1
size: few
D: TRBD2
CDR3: CSARSGSNEQFF
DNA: TGCAGTGCTAGGAGCGGGAGTAATGAGCAGTTCTTC

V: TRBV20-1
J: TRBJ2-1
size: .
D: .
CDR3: CSAGLSRGNYNEQFF
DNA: TGCAGTGCTGGCCTTTCCAGGGGCAACTACAATGAGCAGTTCTTC

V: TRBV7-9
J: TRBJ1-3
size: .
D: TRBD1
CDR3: CASSFTGGGRSGNTIYF
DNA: TGTGCCAGCAGCTTTACAGGGGGCGGCCGCTCTGGAAACACCATATATTTT

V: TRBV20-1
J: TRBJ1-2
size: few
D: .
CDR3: CSALPLEGDNYGYTF
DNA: TGCAGTGCTCTCCCATTGGAGGGGGACAACTATGGCTACACCTTC

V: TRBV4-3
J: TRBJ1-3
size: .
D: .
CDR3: CASSQGKRQPGNTIYF
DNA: TGCGCCAGCAGCCAAGGGAAGCGACAACCTGGAAACACCATATATTTT

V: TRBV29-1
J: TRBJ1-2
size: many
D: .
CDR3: CSVESMREPVLYGYTF
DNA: TGCAGCGTTGAGTCTATGCGCGAACCCGTGTTGTATGGCTACACCTTC

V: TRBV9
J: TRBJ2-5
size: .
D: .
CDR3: CASSVGQLGTQETQYF
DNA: TGTGCCAGCAGCGTAGGGCAATTGGGAACCCAAGAGACCCAGTACTTC

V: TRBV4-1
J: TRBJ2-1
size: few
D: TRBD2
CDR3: CASSQAGAGVGNEQFF
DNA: TGCGCCAGCAGCCAAGCTGGAGCGGGAGTTGGGAATGAGCAGTTCTTC

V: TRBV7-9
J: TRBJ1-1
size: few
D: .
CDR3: CASTSMGGNTEAFF
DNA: TGTGCCAGCACTTCCATGGGGGGTAACACTGAAGCTTTCTTT

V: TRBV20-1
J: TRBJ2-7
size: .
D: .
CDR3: CSASLGTGAYEQYF
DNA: TGCAGTGCTAGTCTTGGGACTGGGGCCTACGAGCAGTACTTC

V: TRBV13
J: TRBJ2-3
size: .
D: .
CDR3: CASSTRTTSTDTQYF
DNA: TGTGCCAGCAGCACCCGGACCACTAGCACAGATACGCAGTATTTT

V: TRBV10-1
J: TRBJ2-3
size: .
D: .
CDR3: CASSESDYTDTQYF
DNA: TGCGCCAGCAGTGAGTCGGACTACACAGATACGCAGTATTTT

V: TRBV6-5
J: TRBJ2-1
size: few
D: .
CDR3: CASSYSSQNNEQFF
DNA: TGTGCCAGCAGTTACTCGTCCCAAAACAATGAGCAGTTCTTC

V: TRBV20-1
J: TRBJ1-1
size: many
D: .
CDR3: CSARALRGDTEAFF
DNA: TGCAGTGCTAGGGCTCTCCGAGGGGACACTGAAGCTTTCTTT

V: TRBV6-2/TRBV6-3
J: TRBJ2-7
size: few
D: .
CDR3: CATKQVQSSYEQYF
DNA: TGTGCCACCAAACAGGTACAGAGCTCCTACGAGCAGTACTTC

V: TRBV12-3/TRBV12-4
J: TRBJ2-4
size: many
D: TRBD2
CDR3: CASTSGRLLAKNIQYF
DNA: TGTGCCAGCACTAGCGGGAGATTGTTAGCCAAAAACATTCAGTACTTC

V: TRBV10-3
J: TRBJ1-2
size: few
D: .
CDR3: CAISDGLTTGYTF
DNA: TGTGCCATCAGTGATGGGTTGACGACTGGCTACACCTTC

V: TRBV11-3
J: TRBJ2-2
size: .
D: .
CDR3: CASSLRSSAAGELFF
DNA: TGTGCCAGCAGCTTAAGGTCTAGCGCGGCCGGGGAGCTGTTTTTT

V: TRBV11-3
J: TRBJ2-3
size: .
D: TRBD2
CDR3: CASTLAASTDTQYF
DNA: TGTGCCAGCACCCTAGCGGCTAGCACAGATACGCAGTATTTT

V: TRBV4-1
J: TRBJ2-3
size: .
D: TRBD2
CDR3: CASSQERAKTSRTDTQYF
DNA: TGCGCCAGCAGCCAAGAGCGGGCGAAGACTAGCCGCACAGATACGCAGTATTTT

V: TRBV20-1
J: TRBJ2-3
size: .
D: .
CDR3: CSARDVKESTDTQYF
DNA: TGCAGTGCTAGAGATGTCAAGGAGAGCACAGATACGCAGTATTTT

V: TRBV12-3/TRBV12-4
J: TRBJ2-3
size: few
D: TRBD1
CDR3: CASTKRGTGVLSGPDTQYF
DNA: TGTGCCAGCACCAAAAGAGGGACAGGTGTTCTATCAGGTCCGGATACGCAGTATTTT

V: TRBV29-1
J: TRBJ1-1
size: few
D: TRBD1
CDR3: CSVQRATGFRFMNTEAFF
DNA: TGCAGCGTTCAACGAGCGACAGGGTTTAGGTTTATGAACACTGAAGCTTTCTTT

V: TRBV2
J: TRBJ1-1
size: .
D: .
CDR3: CASRGKDRNTEAFF
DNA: TGTGCCAGCAGAGGAAAGGACAGGAACACTGAAGCTTTCTTT

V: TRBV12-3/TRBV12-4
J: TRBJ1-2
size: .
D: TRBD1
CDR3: CASTPHRGYGYTF
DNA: TGTGCCAGCACACCCCACAGGGGCTACGGCTACACCTTC

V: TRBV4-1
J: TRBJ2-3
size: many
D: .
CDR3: CASSSRELSGADTQYF
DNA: TGCGCCAGCAGCTCACGGGAGTTATCCGGGGCAGATACGCAGTATTTT

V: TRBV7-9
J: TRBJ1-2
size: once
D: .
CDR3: CASTMGATAGYGYTF
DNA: TGTGCCAGCACCATGGGGGCCACCGCGGGATATGGCTACACCTTC

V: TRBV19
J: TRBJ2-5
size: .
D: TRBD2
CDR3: CASSTGLEETQYF
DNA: TGTGCCAGTAGTACGGGACTAGAAGAGACCCAGTACTTC

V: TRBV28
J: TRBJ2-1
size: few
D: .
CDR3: CASRKPGQSYNEQFF
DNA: TGTGCCAGCAGGAAGCCGGGACAATCCTACAATGAGCAGTTCTTC

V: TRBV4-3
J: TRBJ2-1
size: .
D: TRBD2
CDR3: CASSQDGPGLASYNEQFF
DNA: TGCGCCAGCAGCCAAGATGGCCCGGGACTAGCATCCTACAATGAGCAGTTCTTC

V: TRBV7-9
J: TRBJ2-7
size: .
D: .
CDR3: CASSLGASSRSYEQYF
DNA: TGTGCCAGCAGCTTAGGGGCTAGCTCGAGGTCCTACGAGCAGTACTTC

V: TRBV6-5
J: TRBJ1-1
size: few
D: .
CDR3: CASSEGAMNTEAFF
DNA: TGTGCCAGCTCGGAAGGGGCCATGAACACTGAAGCTTTCTTT

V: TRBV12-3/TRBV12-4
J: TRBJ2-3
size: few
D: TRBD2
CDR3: CASVRTSVGDTQYF
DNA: TGTGCCAGCGTCCGGACTAGCGTAGGAGATACGCAGTATTTT

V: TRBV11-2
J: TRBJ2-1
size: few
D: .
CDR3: CASSIGVARRNEQFF
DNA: TGTGCCAGCAGCATCGGGGTAGCGAGGCGCAATGAGCAGTTCTTC